This T cell receptor beta chain was retrieved from a study of OX40 agonist ivuxolimab in advanced cancers. Findings and limits, study-wide: Low clonal expansion, among the lowest seen, marked partial responders at 0.1-3.0 mg/kg. Low normalized T-cell clonal expansion also characterized some of the nonresponders.

With 3 bases clipped from V and 3 bases from J, the junction kept 4 bases outside the gene matches. This CDR3 region has 15 residues. Germline V gene data show CDR1 as MNHEY and CDR2 as SMNVEV (reference sequence). As regards this clone: Its antigen is currently unknown.

The method was immunoSEQ multiplex PCR; TCRdb's version includes in-frame clones alone and lacks a portion of them. The sample includes tens of thousands of clones, about 89% of them seen just once. The material sequenced was CD4+ or CD8+ T cells sorted from blood, taken in a trial of the OX40 agonist ivuxolimab. This clonotype was sampled from an adult with an advanced solid tumor such as melanoma, head and neck, liver or kidney cancer. This chain joins TRBV27 and TRBJ2-5; TRBD1 matches 10 bases. This CDR3 is CASSLIGTGEETQYF. The CDR3 coding sequence is TGTGCCAGCAGTTTGATAGGGACAGGGGAAGAGACCCAGTACTTC.